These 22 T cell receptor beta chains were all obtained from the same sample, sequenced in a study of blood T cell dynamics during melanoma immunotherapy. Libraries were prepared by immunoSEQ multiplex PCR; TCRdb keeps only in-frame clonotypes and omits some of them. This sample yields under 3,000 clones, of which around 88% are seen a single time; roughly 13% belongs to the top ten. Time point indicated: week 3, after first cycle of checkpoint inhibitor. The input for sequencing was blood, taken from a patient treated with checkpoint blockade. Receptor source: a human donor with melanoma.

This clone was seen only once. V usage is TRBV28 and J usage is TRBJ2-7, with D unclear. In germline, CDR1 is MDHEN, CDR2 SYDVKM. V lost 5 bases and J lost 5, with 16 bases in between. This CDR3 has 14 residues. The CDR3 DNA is TGTGCCAGCAGTCCGCCCAGACCCGAGGACGAGCAGTACTTC. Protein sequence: CASSPPRPEDEQYF.

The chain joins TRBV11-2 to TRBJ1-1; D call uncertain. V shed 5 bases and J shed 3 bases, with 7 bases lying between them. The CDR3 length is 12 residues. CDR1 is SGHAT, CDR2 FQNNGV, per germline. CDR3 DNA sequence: TGTGCCAGCAGCCAAGGATACACTGAAGCTTTCTTT. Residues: CASSQGYTEAFF.

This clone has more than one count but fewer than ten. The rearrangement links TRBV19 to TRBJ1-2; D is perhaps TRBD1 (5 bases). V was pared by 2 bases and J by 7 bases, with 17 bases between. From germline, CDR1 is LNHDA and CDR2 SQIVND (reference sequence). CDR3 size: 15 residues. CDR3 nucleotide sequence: TGTGCCAGTAGTATACCGGGACCCACAGCTCCTGGCTACACCTTC. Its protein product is CASSIPGPTAPGYTF.

The CDR3 loop is CATSRMDSEPNSPLHF. DNA of the CDR3: TGTGCCACCAGCAGAATGGACAGCGAACCAAATTCACCCCTCCACTTT. The chain combines TRBV15 with TRBJ1-6, with a tentative D call TRBD1 (6 bases). This CDR3 is 16 amino acids long. Trimming cost V 2 bases and J 7 bases, with 15 bases left between them. Germline V gene lookup returns CDR1 LNHNV and CDR2 YYDKDF (reference sequence).

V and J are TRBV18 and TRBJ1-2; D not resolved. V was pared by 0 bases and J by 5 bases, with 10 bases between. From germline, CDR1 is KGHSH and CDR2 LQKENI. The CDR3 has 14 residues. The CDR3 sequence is CASSPPAGRYGYTF. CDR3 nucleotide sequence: TGTGCCAGCTCACCACCAGCGGGCAGGTATGGCTACACCTTC.

The CDR3 coding sequence is TGTGCCAGTGCCTTGACAGAGACCCAGTACTTC. Protein: CASALTETQYF. The chain uses TRBV2 and TRBJ2-5; D is uncertain. Germline assignment: CDR1 SNHLY and CDR2 FYNNEI. Trimming removed 9 bases from V and 4 bases from J, with 9 bases in between. The CDR3 sequence is 11 residues long.

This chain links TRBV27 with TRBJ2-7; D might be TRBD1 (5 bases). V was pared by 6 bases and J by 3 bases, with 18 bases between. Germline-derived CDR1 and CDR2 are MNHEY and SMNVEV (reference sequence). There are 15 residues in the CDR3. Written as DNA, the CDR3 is TGTGCCAGCAGCCCAACTTTCTCAGGGTTCTACGAGCAGTACTTC. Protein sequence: CASSPTFSGFYEQYF.

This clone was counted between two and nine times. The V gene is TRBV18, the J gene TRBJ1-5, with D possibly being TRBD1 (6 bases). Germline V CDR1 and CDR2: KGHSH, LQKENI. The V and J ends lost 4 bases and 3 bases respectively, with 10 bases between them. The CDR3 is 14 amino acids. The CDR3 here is CASSQGGDNQPQHF. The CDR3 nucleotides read TGTGCCAGCTCACAGGGGGGCGACAATCAGCCCCAGCATTTT.

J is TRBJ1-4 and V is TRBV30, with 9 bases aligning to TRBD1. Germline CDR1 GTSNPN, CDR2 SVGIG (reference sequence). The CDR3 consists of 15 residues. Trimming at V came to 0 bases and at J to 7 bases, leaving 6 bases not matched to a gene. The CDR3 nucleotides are TGTGCCTGGAGTGTACTTGGACAGGGGTTTGAAAAACTGTTTTTT. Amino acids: CAWSVLGQGFEKLFF.

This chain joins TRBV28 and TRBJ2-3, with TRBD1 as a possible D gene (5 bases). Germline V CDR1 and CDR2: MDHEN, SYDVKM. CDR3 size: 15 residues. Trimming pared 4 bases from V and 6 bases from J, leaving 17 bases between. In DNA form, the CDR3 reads TGTGCCAGCAGTTCAACAGGCCCCATGACCGATACGCAGTATTTT. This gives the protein CASSSTGPMTDTQYF.

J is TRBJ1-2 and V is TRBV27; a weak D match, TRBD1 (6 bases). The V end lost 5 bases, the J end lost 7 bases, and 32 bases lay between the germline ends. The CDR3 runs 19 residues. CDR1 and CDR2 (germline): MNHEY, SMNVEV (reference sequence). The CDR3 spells CASSPYHPRLQDSRGGYTF. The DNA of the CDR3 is TGTGCCAGCAGTCCCTACCACCCCCGTCTTCAAGACAGCAGGGGTGGCTACACCTTC.

The CDR3 coding sequence is TGTGCCAGCAGCCGAACAGGGTGGGAGACCCAGTACTTC. This codes for CASSRTGWETQYF. The chain has TRBV7-3 and TRBJ2-5; tentative D call: TRBD1 (6 bases). V dropped 5 bases and J dropped 5 bases, with 12 bases sitting between them. CDR1 is SGHTA and CDR2 is FQGTGA in the germline V gene. This CDR3 comprises 13 residues. Filled out from reference TRBV7-3 and TRBJ2-5, the complete variable domain reads GAGVSQTPSNKVTEKGKYVELRCDPISGHTALYWYRQSLGQGPEFLIYFQGTGAADDSGLPNDRFFAVRPEGSVSTLKIQRTERGDSAVYLCASSRTGWETQYFGPGTRLLVL.

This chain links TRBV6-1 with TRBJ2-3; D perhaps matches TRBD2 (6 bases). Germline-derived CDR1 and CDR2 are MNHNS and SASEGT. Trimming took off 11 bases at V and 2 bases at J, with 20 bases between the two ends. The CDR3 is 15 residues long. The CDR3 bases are TGTGCCCTCTCGACTCGGGAGCGCGACACAGATACGCAGTATTTT. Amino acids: CALSTRERDTDTQYF.

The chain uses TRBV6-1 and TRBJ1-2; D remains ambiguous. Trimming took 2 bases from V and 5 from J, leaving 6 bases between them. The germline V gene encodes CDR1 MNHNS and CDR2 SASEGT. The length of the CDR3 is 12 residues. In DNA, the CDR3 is TGTGCCAGCAGTGAATATCGATATGGCTACACCTTC. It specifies CASSEYRYGYTF.

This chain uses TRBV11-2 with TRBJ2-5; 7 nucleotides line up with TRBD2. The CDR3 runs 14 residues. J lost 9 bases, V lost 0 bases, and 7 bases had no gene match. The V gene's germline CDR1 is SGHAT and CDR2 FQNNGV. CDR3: CASSLEYQGGAQYF. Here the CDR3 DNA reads TGTGCCAGCAGCTTAGAATACCAGGGAGGGGCCCAGTACTTC.

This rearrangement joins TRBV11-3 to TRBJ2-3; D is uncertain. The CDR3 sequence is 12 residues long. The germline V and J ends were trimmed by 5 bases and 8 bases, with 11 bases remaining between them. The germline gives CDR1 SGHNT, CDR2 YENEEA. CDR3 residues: CASSRPSGTQYF. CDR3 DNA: TGTGCCAGCAGCAGACCTAGTGGTACGCAGTATTTT.

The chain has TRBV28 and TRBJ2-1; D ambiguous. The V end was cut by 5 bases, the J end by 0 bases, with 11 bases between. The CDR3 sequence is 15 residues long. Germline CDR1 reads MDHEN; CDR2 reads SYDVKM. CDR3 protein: CASSRVRSSYNEQFF. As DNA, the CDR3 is TGTGCCAGCAGTCGGGTTCGTAGCTCCTACAATGAGCAGTTCTTC.

The CDR3 spells CASSLGSRTGPREQYF. CDR3 nucleotides: TGTGCCAGCAGTCTCGGGTCAAGGACAGGGCCACGGGAGCAGTACTTC. The chain uses TRBV25-1 and TRBJ2-7; 8 bases align to TRBD1. CDR3 length: 16 residues. CDR1 and CDR2 (germline): MGHDK, SYGVNS. The V gene end was trimmed by 5 bases and the J gene end by 7 bases; junction bases not matched to a gene: 16.

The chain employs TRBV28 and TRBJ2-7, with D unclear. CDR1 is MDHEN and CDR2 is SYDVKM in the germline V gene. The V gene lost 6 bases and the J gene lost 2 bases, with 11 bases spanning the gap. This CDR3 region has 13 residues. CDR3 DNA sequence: TGTGCCAGCAGCCCCATACAGCCCTACGAGCAGTACTTC. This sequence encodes CASSPIQPYEQYF.

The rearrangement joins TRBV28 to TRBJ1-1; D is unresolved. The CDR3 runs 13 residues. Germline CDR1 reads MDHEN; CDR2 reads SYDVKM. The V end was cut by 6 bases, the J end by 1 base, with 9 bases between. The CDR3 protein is CASSTPPNTEAFF. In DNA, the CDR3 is TGTGCCAGCAGCACCCCCCCGAACACTGAAGCTTTCTTT. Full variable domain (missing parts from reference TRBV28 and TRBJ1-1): DVKVTQSSRYLVKRTGEKVFLECVQDMDHENMFWYRQDPGLGLRLIYFSYDVKMKEKGDIPEGYSVSREKKERFSLILESASTNQTSMYLCASSTPPNTEAFFGQGTRLTVV.

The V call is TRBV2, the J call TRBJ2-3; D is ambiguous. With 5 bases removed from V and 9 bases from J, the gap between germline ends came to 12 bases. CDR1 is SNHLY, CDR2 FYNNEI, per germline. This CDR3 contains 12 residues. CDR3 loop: CASSSLAVTQYF. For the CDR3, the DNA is TGTGCCAGCAGTTCCCTTGCAGTAACGCAGTATTTT.

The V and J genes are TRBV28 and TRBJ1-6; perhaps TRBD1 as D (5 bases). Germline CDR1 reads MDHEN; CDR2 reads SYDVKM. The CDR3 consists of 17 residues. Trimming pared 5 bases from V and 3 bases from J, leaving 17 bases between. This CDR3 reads CASSPQGFGNYNSPLHF. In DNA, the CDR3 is TGTGCCAGCAGTCCCCAGGGTTTTGGGAACTATAATTCACCCCTCCACTTT.